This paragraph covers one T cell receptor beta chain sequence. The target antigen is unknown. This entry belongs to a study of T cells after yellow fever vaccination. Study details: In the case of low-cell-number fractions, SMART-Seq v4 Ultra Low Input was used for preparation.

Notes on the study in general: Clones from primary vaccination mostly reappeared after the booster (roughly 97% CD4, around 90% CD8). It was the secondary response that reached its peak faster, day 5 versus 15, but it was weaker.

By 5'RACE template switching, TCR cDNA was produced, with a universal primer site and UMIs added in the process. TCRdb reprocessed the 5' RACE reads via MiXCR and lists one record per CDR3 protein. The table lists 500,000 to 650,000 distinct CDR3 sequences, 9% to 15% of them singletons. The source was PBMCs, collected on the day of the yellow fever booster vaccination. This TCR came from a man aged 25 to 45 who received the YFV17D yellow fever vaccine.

Written as DNA, the CDR3 is TGTGCCAGCAGCCCCCGGACCATTAGCACAGATACGCAGTATTTT. As protein: CASSPRTISTDTQYF. The chain couples TRBV6-2 or TRBV6-3 to TRBJ2-3, with D uncertain. Trimming took 6 bases from V and 0 from J, leaving 13 bases between them. CDR1 and CDR2 (germline): MNHEY, SVGEGT. This CDR3 has 15 residues.